The 14 T cell receptor beta chains presented below share a single source sample, sequenced in a study of somatic mutations in cytotoxic T cells in rheumatoid arthritis. Only in-frame clones appear in the TCRdb table, and some are missing; sequencing was by immunoSEQ multiplex PCR. The repertoire holds more than 13,000 clones, with more than 65% as singletons. Sequences were obtained from CD8+ T cells sorted from blood. These receptors were collected from an adult with rheumatoid arthritis.

The chain uses TRBV6-5 and TRBJ2-7; the D gene is possibly TRBD2 (5 bases). V dropped 3 bases and J dropped 3 bases, with 18 bases sitting between them. In germline, CDR1 is MNHEY, CDR2 SVGAGI. There are 16 residues in the CDR3. CDR3: CASSYFSGNDGYEQYF. Here the CDR3 DNA reads TGTGCCAGCAGTTATTTCTCCGGGAACGACGGCTACGAGCAGTACTTC.

The chain employs TRBV30 and TRBJ2-3, with 8 bases aligning to TRBD2. With 2 bases clipped from V and 4 bases from J, the junction kept 8 bases outside the gene matches. The CDR3 has 15 amino acids. Germline V gene lookup returns CDR1 GTSNPN and CDR2 SVGIG (reference sequence). CDR3 protein: CAWSQTGGASDTQYF. The CDR3 coding sequence is TGTGCCTGGAGTCAGACCGGGGGGGCTTCAGATACGCAGTATTTT.

V gene TRBV19 combines with J gene TRBJ1-1, with 9 bases aligning to TRBD1. This CDR3 is 13 amino acids long. Germline CDR1 is LNHDA and CDR2 is SQIVND (reference sequence). J was trimmed by 2 bases and V by 10 bases; bases with no gene match: 5. The CDR3 loop reads CATGTGINTEAFF. DNA for the CDR3: TGTGCCACTGGGACAGGGATCAACACTGAAGCTTTCTTT.

The chain has TRBV5-1 and TRBJ1-2; D gene uncertain. Germline V gene sequence: CDR1 SGHRS, CDR2 YFSETQ. Trimming shortened V by 0 bases and J by 2 bases, and 8 bases separated the two germline ends. The CDR3 loop spans 14 amino acids. DNA of the CDR3: TGCGCCAGCAGCTTGGTAGAGGCCAACTATGGCTACACCTTC. It yields the protein CASSLVEANYGYTF.

In its sample, this clone was seen a few times. The chain couples TRBV9 to TRBJ1-6, with a tentative D call TRBD1 (5 bases). Germline CDR1 is SGDLS and CDR2 is YYNGEE. Between the trimmed V and J ends, which lost 4 bases and 7 bases, there was a span of 15 bases. This CDR3 contains 15 residues. The CDR3 loop is CASSLYGTSNSPLHF. In nucleotides, the CDR3 is TGTGCCAGCAGCCTCTACGGGACTTCGAATTCACCCCTCCACTTT.

This clone was observed once. The rearrangement joins TRBV11-1 to TRBJ2-1; D call uncertain. Trimming cost V 5 bases and J 8 bases, with 13 bases left between them. The CDR3 loop spans 13 amino acids. Germline CDR1 reads SGHAT; CDR2 reads FQDESV (reference sequence). The CDR3 nucleotides are TGTGCCAGCAGCCCTCAAAATGTTCATGAGCAGTTCTTC. This encodes CASSPQNVHEQFF.

The gene calls are TRBV5-5 and TRBJ2-7; perhaps TRBD2 as D (5 bases). The length of the CDR3 is 13 residues. Germline lookup yields CDR1 SGHKS and CDR2 YYEKEE (reference sequence). Trimming removed 3 bases at V and 2 bases at J, with 9 bases between. CDR3 residues: CASSWTPTYEQYF. CDR3 nucleotides: TGTGCCAGCAGCTGGACTCCCACCTACGAGCAGTACTTC. The variable domain in full, completed from reference TRBV5-5 and TRBJ2-7, reads DAGVTQSPTHLIKTRGQQVTLRCSPISGHKSVSWYQQVLGQGPQFIFQYYEKEERGRGNFPDRFSARQFPNYSSELNVNALLLGDSALYLCASSWTPTYEQYFGPGTRLTVT.

The chain couples TRBV7-9 to TRBJ2-1, with D possibly TRBD2 on 7 matching bases. V was pared by 8 bases and J by 15 bases, with 20 bases between. The CDR3 loop spans 12 amino acids. The germline V gene encodes CDR1 SEHNR and CDR2 FQNEAQ (reference sequence). The CDR3 nucleotides read TGTGCCAGCTCTAGGGAGGGGGGCCAACCGTTCTTC. Translating gives CASSREGGQPFF.

This rearrangement joins TRBV13 to TRBJ2-3; the match to TRBD2 covers 10 bases. CDR1 is PRHDT and CDR2 is FYEKMQ in the germline V gene (reference sequence). This CDR3 is built from 16 residues. V trimming: 0 bases; J trimming: 12 bases; junction bases outside the gene matches: 12. CDR3 in DNA: TGTGCCAGCAGCTTAGGCCCGGTGGCTAGCGGGGGTCCACAGTATTTT. It specifies CASSLGPVASGGPQYF.

This clone has only a few counts. The CDR3 here is CASSPGGSPYEQYF. The CDR3 DNA reads as TGTGCCAGCAGCCCTGGGGGTTCTCCCTACGAGCAGTACTTC. The chain combines TRBV9 with TRBJ2-7, with D possibly being TRBD1 or TRBD2 (5 bases each). Germline V gene lookup returns CDR1 SGDLS and CDR2 YYNGEE. V lost 4 bases to trimming and J lost 2 bases, with 13 bases between them. The CDR3 length is 14 residues.

The rearrangement links TRBV27 to TRBJ2-7; 7 bases are a match to TRBD1. CDR1 is MNHEY and CDR2 is SMNVEV in the germline V gene (reference sequence). V shed 2 bases and J 5 bases; nucleotides not matched to a gene: 3. The CDR3 totals 13 residues. This CDR3 reads CASSLTGDHEQYF. The CDR3 DNA follows: TGTGCCAGCAGTTTAACAGGGGACCACGAGCAGTACTTC.

The rearrangement joins TRBV6-5 to TRBJ2-5; tentatively, D is TRBD1 or TRBD2 (6 bases each). Germline values: CDR1 MNHEY, CDR2 SVGAGI. V shed 3 bases and J shed 5 bases, with 13 bases lying between them. CDR3 length: 14 residues. The CDR3 loop reads CASSYGGGLETQYF. For the CDR3, the DNA is TGTGCCAGCAGTTATGGAGGGGGTCTGGAGACCCAGTACTTC.

The chain employs TRBV4-1 and TRBJ1-5, with a possible D match to TRBD1 (6 bases). Trimming took off 3 bases at V and 3 bases at J, with 9 bases between the two ends. The CDR3 length is 14 residues. Germline CDR1 is MGHRA and CDR2 is YSYEKL. The CDR3 is CASSQTGLNQPQHF. The DNA of the CDR3 is TGCGCCAGCAGCCAGACAGGCCTCAATCAGCCCCAGCATTTT.

The chain couples TRBV19 to TRBJ1-2; perhaps TRBD1 as D (5 bases). This CDR3 has 15 amino acids. With 9 bases removed from V and 0 bases from J, the gap between germline ends came to 17 bases. Germline V lookup: CDR1 LNHDA, CDR2 SQIVND (reference sequence). The CDR3 DNA sequence: TGTGCCAGCAGGGTTATATACAACGCTAACTATGGCTACACCTTC. Its translation: CASRVIYNANYGYTF.